This TCR beta chain was obtained from a study of OX40 agonist ivuxolimab in advanced cancers. Patients were ineligible given autoimmune disease history or systemic immunosuppression. The protocol was immunoSEQ multiplex PCR, while the TCRdb copy is restricted to in-frame clones and leaves out a portion. The sample shows approximately 71,000 clones, 84% of them seen only once. A remark on this clone: The target antigen is unknown.

Findings of the study overall: At doses 0.1 to 3.0 mg/kg, CD4+ and CD8+ clones expanded. Certain nonresponders likewise exhibited a low normalized T-cell clonal expansion.

The sequenced sample was CD4+ or CD8+ T cells sorted from blood, obtained in a trial of the OX40 agonist ivuxolimab. This receptor was obtained from an adult with an advanced solid tumor such as melanoma, head and neck, liver or kidney cancer.

The CDR3 DNA follows: TGCGCCAGCAGCGACCGGACTAGCGGGAGGGCCCTGTCCGAGGAGACCCAGTACTTC. This sequence encodes CASSDRTSGRALSEETQYF. V and J are TRBV5-1 and TRBJ2-5; TRBD2 matches at 15 bases. The trim removed 4 bases at V and 5 bases at J, leaving 15 bases unmatched. This CDR3 is 19 amino acids long. Germline V gene lookup returns CDR1 SGHRS and CDR2 YFSETQ.